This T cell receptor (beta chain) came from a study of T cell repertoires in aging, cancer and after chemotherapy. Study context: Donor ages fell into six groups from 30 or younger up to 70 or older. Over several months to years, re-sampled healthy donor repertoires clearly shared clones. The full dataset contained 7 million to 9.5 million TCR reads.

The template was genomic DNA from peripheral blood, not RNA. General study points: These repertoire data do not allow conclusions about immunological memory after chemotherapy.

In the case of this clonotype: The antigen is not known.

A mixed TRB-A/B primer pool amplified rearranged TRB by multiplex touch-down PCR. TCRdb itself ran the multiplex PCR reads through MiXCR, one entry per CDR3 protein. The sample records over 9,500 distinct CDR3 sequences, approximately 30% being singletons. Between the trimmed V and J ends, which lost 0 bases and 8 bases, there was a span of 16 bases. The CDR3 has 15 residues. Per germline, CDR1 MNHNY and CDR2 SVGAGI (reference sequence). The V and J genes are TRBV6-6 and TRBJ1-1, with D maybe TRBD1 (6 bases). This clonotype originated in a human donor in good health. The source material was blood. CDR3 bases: TGTGCCAGCAGTTACTCAGAACCACAGGGAACCGAAGCTTTCTTT. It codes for CASSYSEPQGTEAFF.